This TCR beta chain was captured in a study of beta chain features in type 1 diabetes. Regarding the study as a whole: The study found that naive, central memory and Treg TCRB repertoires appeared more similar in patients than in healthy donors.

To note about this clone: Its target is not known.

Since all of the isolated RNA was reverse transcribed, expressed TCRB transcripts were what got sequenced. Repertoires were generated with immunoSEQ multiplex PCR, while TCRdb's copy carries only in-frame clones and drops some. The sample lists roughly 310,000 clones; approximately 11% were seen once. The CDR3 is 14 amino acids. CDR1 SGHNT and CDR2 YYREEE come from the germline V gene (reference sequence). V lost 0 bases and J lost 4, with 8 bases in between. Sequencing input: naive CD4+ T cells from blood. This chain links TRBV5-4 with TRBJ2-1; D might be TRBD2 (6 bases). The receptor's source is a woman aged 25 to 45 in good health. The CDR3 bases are TGTGCCAGCAGCTTGGGCGCGGGATACAATGAGCAGTTCTTC. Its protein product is CASSLGAGYNEQFF.